A single sample gave rise to the 17 T cell receptor beta chains below, sequenced in a study of blood T cell repertoires in COVID-19 (dated by TCRdb to 2018 to 2021). Libraries were made using the immunoSEQ multiplex PCR assay. Drawn from immuneACCESS, this table holds only the in-frame rearrangements with V and J called that TCRdb kept. Clones are partly lost; checked studies trace under half to an unresolved V gene and leave the rest unexplained. The sample table holds about 87,000 clones, of which over 75% were seen once. 2% to 2.5% of the sample comes from the top ten. Input material: peripheral blood. The origin of the receptors is a woman between 65 and 79 years old with acute or convalescent COVID-19.

The chain links TRBV2 to TRBJ2-3; 8 nucleotides agree with TRBD2. Germline V lookup: CDR1 SNHLY, CDR2 FYNNEI. V lost 6 bases and J lost 5; bases outside the gene matches: 13. CDR3 length: 16 amino acids. CDR3 nucleotide sequence: TGTGCCAGCAGAACTGAACGGGGGGGCCTCAAAGATACGCAGTATTTT. Translating gives CASRTERGGLKDTQYF.

V and J are TRBV27 and TRBJ1-2; 7 bases fit TRBD1. The CDR3 spans 14 residues. Per the germline V gene, CDR1 is MNHEY and CDR2 is SMNVEV (reference sequence). Germline trimming cut 5 bases from V and 2 bases from J; bases unmatched to any gene: 5. CDR3 nucleotides: TGTGCCAGCAGTCCAGGGGGAACCAACTATGGCTACACCTTC. It encodes CASSPGGTNYGYTF.

The chain joins TRBV28 to TRBJ1-5, with 9 bases identical to TRBD1. V lost 6 bases and J lost 6; bases outside the gene matches: 0. Germline V gives CDR1 MDHEN, CDR2 SYDVKM. The CDR3 loop spans 12 amino acids. CDR3 loop: CASRTGGQPQHF. The CDR3 DNA reads as TGTGCCAGCAGGACAGGGGGTCAGCCCCAGCATTTT.

J is TRBJ1-2 and V is TRBV7-3; D might be TRBD1 (5 bases). CDR3 length equals 14 residues. V was cut by 4 bases and J by 6 bases, with 15 bases left in between. Germline CDR1 is SGHTA and CDR2 is FQGTGA. CDR3 sequence (DNA): TGTGCCAGCAGCTCGGGGACTGGGATTAATGGCTACACCTTC. Protein sequence: CASSSGTGINGYTF.

V gene TRBV5-1 combines with J gene TRBJ2-7, with TRBD1 matching over 8 bases. This CDR3 has 15 residues. V lost 2 bases and J lost 3; bases outside the gene matches: 7. The germline V gene has CDR1 SGHRS and CDR2 YFSETQ. DNA of the CDR3: TGCGCCAGCAGCTTCCGGACAGGGATTGGCTACGAGCAGTACTTC. Protein product: CASSFRTGIGYEQYF.

In DNA, the CDR3 is TGTGCCAGCAGCGTTACGACAGGGGCGACCGGGGAGCTGTTTTTT. It is translated as CASSVTTGATGELFF. The V call is TRBV9, the J call TRBJ2-2; 8 bases are a match to TRBD1. The CDR3 consists of 15 residues. Germline loops: CDR1 SGDLS, CDR2 YYNGEE. With 2 bases clipped from V and 5 bases from J, the junction kept 5 bases outside the gene matches.

The chain recombines TRBV6-5 with TRBJ1-5; tentatively, D is TRBD1 (6 bases). The V end was cut by 5 bases, the J end by 1 base, with 9 bases between. The germline V gene encodes CDR1 MNHEY and CDR2 SVGAGI. This CDR3 is 14 amino acids long. For the CDR3, the DNA is TGTGCCAGCAGTCCGGACAGCAGCAATCAGCCCCAGCATTTT. This translates into CASSPDSSNQPQHF.

V usage is TRBV11-2 and J usage is TRBJ2-7, with D tentatively TRBD2 (5 bases). CDR1 SGHAT and CDR2 FQNNGV come from the germline V gene. Deletions cut 5 bases from V and 0 bases from J, with 11 bases between. The CDR3 extends over 14 amino acids. The CDR3 sequence is CASSPNRDSYEQYF. The CDR3 DNA follows: TGTGCCAGCAGCCCTAATCGGGACTCCTACGAGCAGTACTTC.

The chain links TRBV7-9 to TRBJ2-4; 8 bases are a match to TRBD1. Per the germline V gene, CDR1 is SEHNR and CDR2 is FQNEAQ (reference sequence). The V and J ends lost 6 bases and 2 bases, in that order; junction bases with no gene match: 15. This CDR3 is built from 18 residues. The CDR3 DNA reads as TGTGCCAGCAGTTTGGGGACAGGCCAGGTTCATACCAAAAACATTCAGTACTTC. This sequence encodes CASSLGTGQVHTKNIQYF.

This clone was recorded only once. The chain is built from TRBV5-1 and TRBJ2-6, with 9 bases matching TRBD2. J was trimmed by 2 bases and V by 4 bases; bases with no gene match: 10. The germline V gene encodes CDR1 SGHRS and CDR2 YFSETQ. CDR3 length equals 18 residues. This CDR3 is CASSLKTRGGAGANVLTF. CDR3 sequence (DNA): TGCGCCAGCAGCCTTAAGACTCGCGGGGGGGCTGGGGCCAACGTCCTGACTTTC.

This clone was counted between two and nine times. The chain employs TRBV2 and TRBJ1-3, with a weak D call TRBD1 (5 bases). There are 13 residues in the CDR3. Between the trimmed V and J ends, which lost 6 bases and 4 bases, there was a span of 10 bases. Germline lookup yields CDR1 SNHLY and CDR2 FYNNEI. Written as DNA, the CDR3 is TGTGCCAGCAGGCAGGGTTCAGGAAACACCATATATTTT. Its protein is CASRQGSGNTIYF.

The rearrangement joins TRBV5-1 to TRBJ1-1, with D unresolved. This CDR3 is built from 13 residues. Trimming shortened V by 2 bases and J by 2 bases, and 7 bases separated the two germline ends. From germline, CDR1 is SGHRS and CDR2 YFSETQ. The CDR3 DNA reads TGCGCCAGCAGCTTTACGACAAACACTGAAGCTTTCTTT. Protein sequence: CASSFTTNTEAFF.

This chain connects TRBV18 to TRBJ1-6; TRBD1 agrees at 8 bases. Trimming cost V 3 bases and J 10 bases; bases outside gene matches: 5. Germline lookup yields CDR1 KGHSH and CDR2 LQKENI. The CDR3 runs 14 residues. The DNA of the CDR3 is TGTGCCAGCTCACCTCAGGGGGCAGGGTCACCCCTCCACTTT. Encoded protein: CASSPQGAGSPLHF.

The V and J genes are TRBV7-9 and TRBJ1-2; D uncertain. Germline lookup yields CDR1 SEHNR and CDR2 FQNEAQ (reference sequence). Between the trimmed V and J ends, which lost 7 bases and 3 bases, there was a span of 15 bases. The CDR3 spans 14 residues. This CDR3 reads CASTPRGEDYGYTF. The CDR3 DNA sequence: TGTGCCAGCACCCCACGGGGAGAGGACTATGGCTACACCTTC.

Here the CDR3 reads CASNPIGGKTQYF. In DNA form, the CDR3 reads TGTGCCAGCAACCCAATCGGGGGAAAGACCCAGTACTTC. The chain links TRBV6-5 to TRBJ2-5; possible D gene TRBD2, 6 bases. This CDR3 comprises 13 residues. Trimming cost V 7 bases and J 6 bases, with 15 bases left between them. From germline, CDR1 is MNHEY and CDR2 SVGAGI.

The rearrangement uses TRBV18 and TRBJ2-6, with 11 positions matching TRBD1. The V and J ends lost 0 bases and 2 bases, in that order; junction bases with no gene match: 6. CDR3 length equals 19 residues. From germline, CDR1 is KGHSH and CDR2 LQKENI. This chain's CDR3 is CASSPPYRTGGAGANVLTF. Here the CDR3 DNA reads TGTGCCAGCTCACCACCGTACCGGACAGGGGGCGCTGGGGCCAACGTCCTGACTTTC.

The chain uses TRBV29-1 and TRBJ1-4; 7 nucleotides match TRBD1. The V and J ends lost 8 bases and 8 bases, in that order; junction bases with no gene match: 14. Germline-derived CDR1 and CDR2 are SQVTM and ANQGSEA. The CDR3 has 14 amino acids. The CDR3 sequence is CSLKKGAHGEKLFF. Here the CDR3 DNA reads TGCAGCTTAAAAAAGGGGGCGCATGGCGAAAAACTGTTTTTT.